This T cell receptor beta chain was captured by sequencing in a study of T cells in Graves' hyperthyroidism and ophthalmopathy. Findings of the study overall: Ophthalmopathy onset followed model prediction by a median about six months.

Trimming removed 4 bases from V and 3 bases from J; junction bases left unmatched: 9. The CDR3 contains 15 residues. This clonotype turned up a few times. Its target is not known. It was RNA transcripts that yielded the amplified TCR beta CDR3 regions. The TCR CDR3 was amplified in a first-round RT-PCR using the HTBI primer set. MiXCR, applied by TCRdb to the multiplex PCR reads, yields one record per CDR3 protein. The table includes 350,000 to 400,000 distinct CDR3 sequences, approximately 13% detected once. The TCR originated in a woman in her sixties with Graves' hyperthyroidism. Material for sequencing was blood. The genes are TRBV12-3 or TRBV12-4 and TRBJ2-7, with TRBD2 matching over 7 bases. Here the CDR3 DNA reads TGTGCCAGCAGTTCTCTAGCGGCATCCTACTACGAGCAGTACTTC. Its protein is CASSSLAASYYEQYF.